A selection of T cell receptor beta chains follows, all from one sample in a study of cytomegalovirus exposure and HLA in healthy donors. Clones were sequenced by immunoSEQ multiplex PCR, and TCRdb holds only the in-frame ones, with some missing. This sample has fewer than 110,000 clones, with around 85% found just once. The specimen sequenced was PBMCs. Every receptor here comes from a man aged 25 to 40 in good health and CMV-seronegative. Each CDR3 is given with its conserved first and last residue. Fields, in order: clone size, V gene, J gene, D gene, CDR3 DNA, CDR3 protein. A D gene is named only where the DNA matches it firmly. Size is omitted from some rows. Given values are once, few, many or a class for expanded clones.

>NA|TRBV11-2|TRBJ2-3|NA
TGTGCCAGCAGCTTACAGGGGCTGAGCACAGATACGCAGTATTTT
CASSLQGLSTDTQYF
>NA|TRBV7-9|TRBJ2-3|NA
TGTGCCAGCAGCCCCCAAGCCTACTCAGATACGCAGTATTTT
CASSPQAYSDTQYF
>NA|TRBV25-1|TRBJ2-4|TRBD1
TGTGCCAGCAGTGGCCTCGGACAGGGGCCCAAAAACATTCAGTACTTC
CASSGLGQGPKNIQYF
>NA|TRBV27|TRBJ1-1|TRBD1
TGTGCCAGCAGTCCGAACACAGGGGGAGCTGAAGCTTTCTTT
CASSPNTGGAEAFF
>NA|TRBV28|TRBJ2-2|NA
TGTGCCAGCAGTTCCGGGACTTCCGGGGAGCTGTTTTTT
CASSSGTSGELFF
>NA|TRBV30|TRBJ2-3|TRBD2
TGTGCCTGGAGTGCCCTAGCGGGAGTCAAAGATACGCAGTATTTT
CAWSALAGVKDTQYF
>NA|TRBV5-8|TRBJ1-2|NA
TGTGCCAGCAGCTTGGGACTGAACTATGGCTACACCTTC
CASSLGLNYGYTF
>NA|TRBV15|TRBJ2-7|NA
TGTGCCACCAGCAGCGGGACAACGGTAAACTCCTACGAGCAGTACTTC
CATSSGTTVNSYEQYF
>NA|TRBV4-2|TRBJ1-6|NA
TGTGCCAGCAGCCAAGATGTCCAGGATTCACCCCTCCACTTT
CASSQDVQDSPLHF
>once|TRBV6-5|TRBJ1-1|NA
TGTGCCAGCAGGCTACAGGGTATCGGCACTGAAGCTTTCTTT
CASRLQGIGTEAFF
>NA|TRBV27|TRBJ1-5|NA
TGTGCCAGCAGTTTATCGATGACGGGTCAGCCCCAGCATTTT
CASSLSMTGQPQHF
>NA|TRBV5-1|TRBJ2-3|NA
TGCGCCAGCAGCCTGGGAAGTCAGACAGATACGCAGTATTTT
CASSLGSQTDTQYF
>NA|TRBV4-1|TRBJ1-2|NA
TGCGCCAGCAGCCAATTAGAGGCGATCTATGGCTACACCTTC
CASSQLEAIYGYTF
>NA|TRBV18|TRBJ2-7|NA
TGTGCCAGCTCCCTAGGAGAGTCCTACGAGCAGTACTTC
CASSLGESYEQYF
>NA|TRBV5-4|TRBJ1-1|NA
TGTGCCAGCACCTCCCGTGAAGCTCCTGAAGCTTTCTTT
CASTSREAPEAFF
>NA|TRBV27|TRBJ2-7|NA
TGTGCCAGCAGTTTTGGGCACGGGGTCTACGAGCAGTACTTC
CASSFGHGVYEQYF
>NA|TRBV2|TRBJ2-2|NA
TGTGCCAGCAGTGCCTCAGAGAACACCGGGGAGCTGTTTTTT
CASSASENTGELFF
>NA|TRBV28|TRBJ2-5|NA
TGTGCCACCACCATTCGGGCCTCCGGGGGATTGGAGACCCAGTACTTC
CATTIRASGGLETQYF
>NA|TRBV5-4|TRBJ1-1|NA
TGTGCCAGCAGCTTGGCGGCAGGGGTTTCCAACACTGAAGCTTTCTTT
CASSLAAGVSNTEAFF
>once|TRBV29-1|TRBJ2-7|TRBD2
TGCAGCGTTGAGATACTAGCGGGTCCCTCCTACGAGCAGTACTTC
CSVEILAGPSYEQYF
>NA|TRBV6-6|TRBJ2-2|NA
TGTGCCAGCACCGTATCGCCCCTAAGGGAGCTGTTTTTT
CASTVSPLRELFF
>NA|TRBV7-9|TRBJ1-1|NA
TGTGCCTCCCTACCCCAGGGTAGCTTGAACACTGAAGCTTTCTTT
CASLPQGSLNTEAFF
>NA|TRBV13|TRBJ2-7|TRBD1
TGTGCCAGCAGCTTAGGCGCCGACAGGGGCTACGAGCAGTACTTC
CASSLGADRGYEQYF
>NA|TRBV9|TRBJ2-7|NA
TGTGCCAGCAGCCCAGAAGTTTATCAGGGCGGAGAGCAGTACTTC
CASSPEVYQGGEQYF
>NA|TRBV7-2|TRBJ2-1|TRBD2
TGTGCCAGCAGCTTACAGCGGGGGACCTACAATGAGCAGTTCTTC
CASSLQRGTYNEQFF
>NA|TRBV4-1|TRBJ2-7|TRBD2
TGCGCCAGCAGCCCCACCAGCGGGGGCACCGCGTACGAGCAGTACTTC
CASSPTSGGTAYEQYF
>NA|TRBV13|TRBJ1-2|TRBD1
TGTGCCAGCAGCACCAGGACAGGGTTAGGTGGCTACACCTTC
CASSTRTGLGGYTF
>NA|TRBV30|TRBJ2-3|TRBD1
TGTGCCTGGATGGACAGGGGGCGGACGGGTACGCAGTATTTT
CAWMDRGRTGTQYF
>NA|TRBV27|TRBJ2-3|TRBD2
TGTGCCAGCAGTCTCCTAGCGGGGGGGCCAGATACGCAGTATTTT
CASSLLAGGPDTQYF
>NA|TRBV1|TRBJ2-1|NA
TGCACCAGCAGCCATCCCCGAAAGGACAGGAAATACAATGAGCAGTTCTTC
CTSSHPRKDRKYNEQFF
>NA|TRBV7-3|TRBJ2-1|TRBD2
TGTGCCAGCAGCTTACAGCGGGAGATCGGTGAGCAGTTCTTC
CASSLQREIGEQFF